This T cell receptor (beta chain) was identified during a study of cytomegalovirus exposure and HLA in healthy donors. CDR1 is MGHRA, CDR2 YSYEKL, per germline. This CDR3 has 15 amino acids. J lost 7 bases, V lost 1 base, and 10 bases had no gene match. Researchers ran the PCR with 60 Vbeta and 13 Jbeta primers. Data came from immunoSEQ multiplex PCR; TCRdb stores just in-frame clones and leaves some out. The sample records roughly 100,000 clones, roughly 77% being singletons. Though probably carrying unrecorded immune exposures, donors were nominally healthy at sampling. This clonotype originated in a woman aged 18 to 35 in good health and CMV-seropositive. The chain has TRBV4-1 and TRBJ2-7; 7 bases fit TRBD1. The sequenced material came from PBMCs. CDR3 sequence (DNA): TGCGCCAGCAGCCAAGTTGACGAGGGGGCGTATGAGCAGTACTTC. Translation gives CASSQVDEGAYEQYF.